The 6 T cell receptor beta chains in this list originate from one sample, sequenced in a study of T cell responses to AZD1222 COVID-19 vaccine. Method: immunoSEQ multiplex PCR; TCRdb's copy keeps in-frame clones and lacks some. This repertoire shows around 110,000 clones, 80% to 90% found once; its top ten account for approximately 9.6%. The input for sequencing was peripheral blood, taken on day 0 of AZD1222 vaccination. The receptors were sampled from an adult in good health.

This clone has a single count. The CDR3 DNA reads as TGTGCCAGCAGTCACGCTCCCTACGAGCAGTACTTC. The encoded protein is CASSHAPYEQYF. V gene TRBV6-2 or TRBV6-3 combines with J gene TRBJ2-7; D not certain. In germline, CDR1 is MNHEY, CDR2 SVGEGT. This CDR3 is built from 12 residues. Deletions cut 5 bases from V and 2 bases from J, with 7 bases between.

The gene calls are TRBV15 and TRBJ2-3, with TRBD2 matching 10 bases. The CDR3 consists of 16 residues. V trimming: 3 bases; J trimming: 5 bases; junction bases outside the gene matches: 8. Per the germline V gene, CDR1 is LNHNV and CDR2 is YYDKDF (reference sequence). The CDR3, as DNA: TGTGCCACCAGCAGGGAATCAGCGGGAGGGAGAGATACGCAGTATTTT. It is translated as CATSRESAGGRDTQYF.

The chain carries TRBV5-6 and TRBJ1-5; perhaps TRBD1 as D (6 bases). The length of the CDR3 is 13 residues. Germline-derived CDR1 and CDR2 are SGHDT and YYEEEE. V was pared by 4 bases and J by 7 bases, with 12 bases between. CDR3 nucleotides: TGTGCCAGCAGCCTGGGGGGGCGGCAGCCCCAGCATTTT. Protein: CASSLGGRQPQHF.

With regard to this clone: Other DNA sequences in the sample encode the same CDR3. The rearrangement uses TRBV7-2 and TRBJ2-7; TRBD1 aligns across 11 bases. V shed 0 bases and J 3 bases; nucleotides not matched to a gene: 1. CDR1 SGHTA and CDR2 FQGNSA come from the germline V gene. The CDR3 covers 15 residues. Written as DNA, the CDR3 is TGTGCCAGCAGCTTAGCGGGGACAGGGGGCTACGAGCAGTACTTC. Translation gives CASSLAGTGGYEQYF.

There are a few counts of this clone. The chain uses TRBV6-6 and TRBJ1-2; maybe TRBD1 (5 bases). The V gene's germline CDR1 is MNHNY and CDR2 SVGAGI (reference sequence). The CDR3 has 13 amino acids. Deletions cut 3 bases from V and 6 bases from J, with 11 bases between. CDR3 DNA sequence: TGTGCCAGCAGTTATGTAGGGGACGATGGCTACACCTTC. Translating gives CASSYVGDDGYTF.

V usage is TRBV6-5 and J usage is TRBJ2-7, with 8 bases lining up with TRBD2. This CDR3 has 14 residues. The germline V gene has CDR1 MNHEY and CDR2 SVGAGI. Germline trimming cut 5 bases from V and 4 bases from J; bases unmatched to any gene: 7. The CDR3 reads CASSPGTSLYEQYF. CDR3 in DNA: TGTGCCAGCAGTCCCGGGACTAGTCTTTACGAGCAGTACTTC.